This TCR beta chain was captured by sequencing in a study of blood T cell repertoires in COVID-19. Turning to the study itself: PBMCs, B-cell-depleted T cells, or T cells were the source of the cDNA or gDNA that made up the material.

In germline, CDR1 is MGHRA, CDR2 YSYEKL. This CDR3 is 15 amino acids long. The trim removed 6 bases at V and 5 bases at J, leaving 4 bases unmatched. Source study methods: Amplifying reference gene primers gave estimates of nucleated cell counts. Repertoires were generated with immunoSEQ multiplex PCR, while TCRdb's copy carries only in-frame clones and drops some. The V and J calls and clone size are taken from that table; D and trimming were inferred from the DNA. The profile shows about 140,000 clones, about nine tenths of them singletons. The specimen sequenced was peripheral blood. J is TRBJ2-1 and V is TRBV4-1; 13 nucleotides match TRBD2. This sequence originates from a woman aged 45-65 years with acute or convalescent COVID-19. CDR3 sequence reads: CASSFTSGGDNEQFF. DNA of the CDR3: TGCGCCAGCAGTTTCACTAGCGGGGGGGACAATGAGCAGTTCTTC.